One TCR beta chain is described in this entry. Its antigen is as yet unknown. This sample stems from a study of graft-versus-host responses after intestinal transplantation. Study details: Transplant types were multivisceral, liver-intestinal, or isolated intestinal.

Germline V lookup: CDR1 MNHNY, CDR2 SVGAGI (reference sequence). The CDR3 has 11 residues. Trimming took 6 bases from V and 5 from J, leaving 6 bases between them. Notes on the study in general: Some GvH clones appeared in ileal mucosa or blood before recipient bone marrow. When patients had graft-donor T cell macrochimerism, their allografts held high graft-versus-host to host-versus-graft clonal ratios.

This table comes from immunoSEQ multiplex PCR, and its TCRdb copy is limited to in-frame clones, with some not included. Here the sample spans about 82,000 clones, 75% to 95% being singletons. V and J are TRBV6-6 and TRBJ2-3, with unresolved D. This clonotype was obtained from a human donor who was the organ donor for an intestinal transplant. The material sequenced was unstimulated CD4+ T cells sorted from spleen or lymph node cells, taken before transplant. The CDR3 bases are TGTGCCAGCAGCGCGAAAGATACGCAGTATTTT. It translates to CASSAKDTQYF.